Described below is a single TCR beta chain sequence and its context. Its recognized antigen is unknown. No much larger clonotype is one base removed from it; base qualities were not supplied. Read against the paper, the sample's time point label means: baseline before first vaccination. Samples from vaccinated people were obtained from the UK trials COV001 and COV002, which included a single-blind randomized controlled phase 2/3 trial of AZD1222 (ChAdOx1 nCoV-19) in healthy adults. For TCRbeta chain sequencing, PBMC samples from trial participants were taken at day 0 and at day 28 after the second dose. Counted from cysteine to phenylalanine, this CDR3 has 14 amino acids. Solely the CDR3 DNA is kept, with 42 bases framed from the first base. The germline V gene supplies CDR1 SGHTA and CDR2 FQGTGA. Trimming leaves V shorter by 5 bases and J shorter by 4 bases, with the junction holding 4 bases beyond the gene matches.

The CDR3 regions of human TCRbeta chains were analyzed by immunosequencing. The paper's data handling went like this. TCRs in the repertoires were compared against a reference library of SARS-CoV-2-specific TCRs that had been generated with the MIRA antigen-specificity platform. Breadth was defined as the fraction of unique TCRs that were SARS-CoV-2-associated, and depth was defined as the fraction of total T cells that were SARS-CoV-2-associated. Using the MIRA data, each spike-specific TCR was mapped to the spike region that the TCR reacts to and placed in a CD4 or CD8 class. Log10-transformed breadth and depth values were compared by one-way ANOVA with Sidak's multiple comparisons tests. Not all clones reach the TCRdb copy of this immuneACCESS table, which keeps in-frame sequences only. Checked studies attribute under half of the gap to unresolved V genes and leave the rest unexplained. D and trimming were read from the DNA, whereas the V and J calls and clone size are those reported in that table. In this sample the table shows about 150,000 clones, 80% to 90% of which occur a single time. The ten largest clonotypes hold just over 5% of the sample.

This entry comes from a study of T cell responses to AZD1222 COVID-19 vaccine (dated by TCRdb to the early 2020s). For context, the study as a whole: AZD1222 recipients whose second dose came at about 4 weeks and those whose second dose came at about 12 weeks were combined into one group, since spike-specific TCR depth and breadth did not differ between the two schedules. Enrollment into the trials was organized by age into subgroups of 18-55, 56-69 and 70-plus years, and those subgroups contained approximately 150, 30 and 60 TCR-sequenced participants, respectively. TCR sequencing was performed for fewer than 250 trial participants, of whom roughly 200 were given two doses of AZD1222 and 26 were given two doses of MenACWY control vaccine.

The paper's findings and limits, for the study overall: The whole spike protein was spanned by vaccine-associated CD4 TCRs, and dominant responses were seen in regions 160-218 and 743-854. Conclusions about previously exposed vaccinees are limited because only six or seven AZD1222 recipients were SARS-CoV-2 seropositive at baseline. Participants were mostly white British, with more females than males. The authors suggested clonal diversity may have been underestimated. Because no day 14 peak-response samples were available, repertoires were characterized only after the peak T cell response. Reportedly, close to half of the unique spike-specific TCRs recognized epitopes lying outside the regions that are mutated in the B.1.351 and B.1.1.7 variants. In the small 56-69-year group, the increase in depth fell short of significance, most likely because of low power. Spike-specific TCR breadth and depth rose significantly after two AZD1222 doses compared with day 0 and with MenACWY recipients.

Sequenced material: peripheral blood, taken on day 0 of AZD1222 vaccination. The chain was built from TRBV7-3 and TRBJ2-2, and 7 junctional nucleotides match TRBD1. This TCR came from an adult in good health. The DNA is as follows: TGTGCCAGCAGCGATGACAGGGTCACCGGGGAGCTGTTTTTT. Its product reads: CASSDDRVTGELFF.